These 8 T cell receptor beta chains were all obtained from the same sample, sequenced in a study of blood T cell repertoires in COVID-19. Some clones are missing from TCRdb's copy, which holds only in-frame ones; the method was immunoSEQ multiplex PCR. The sample holds more than 60,000 clones, 80% to 85% seen once. The material sequenced was peripheral blood. The source of these receptors is a human donor in a cohort sampled during active COVID-19.

This sequence joins TRBV18 and TRBJ2-7; maybe TRBD1 (6 bases). Trimming shortened V by 3 bases and J by 6 bases, and 12 bases separated the two germline ends. Germline V gene lookup returns CDR1 KGHSH and CDR2 LQKENI. The CDR3 covers 13 residues. CDR3 DNA sequence: TGTGCCAGCTCACCCAGGGGCCTTGGCGAGCAGTACTTC. Translated: CASSPRGLGEQYF. The entire variable domain, with the rest obtained from reference TRBV18 and TRBJ2-7, is as follows: NAGVMQNPRHLVRRRGQEARLRCSPMKGHSHVYWYRQLPEEGLKFMVYLQKENIIDESGMPKERFSAEFPKEGPSILRIQQVVRGDSAAYFCASSPRGLGEQYFGPGTRLTVT.

The rearrangement uses TRBV2 and TRBJ1-4, with D possibly matching TRBD1 (6 bases). The CDR3 runs to 14 residues. V was shortened by 6 bases and J by 3 bases, with 11 bases between the two germline ends. The germline gives CDR1 SNHLY, CDR2 FYNNEI. The CDR3 DNA reads as TGTGCCAGCAGGAGGACAGTGTCTAATGAAAAACTGTTTTTT. Its translation is CASRRTVSNEKLFF. The full variable domain, with the rest looked up from reference TRBV2 and TRBJ1-4, is EPEVTQTPSHQVTQMGQEVILRCVPISNHLYFYWYRQILGQKVEFLVSFYNNEISEKSEIFDDQFSVERPDGSNFTLKIRSTKLEDSAMYFCASRRTVSNEKLFFGSGTQLSVL.

The gene calls are TRBV18 and TRBJ2-3; unclear D gene. The CDR3 spans 13 residues. Trimming took 2 bases from V and 2 from J, leaving 5 bases between them. Looked up from germline, CDR1 is KGHSH and CDR2 is LQKENI. CDR3 DNA: TGTGCCAGCTCACCAGGCAACACAGATACGCAGTATTTT. Protein product: CASSPGNTDTQYF.

This clone has a single count. J is TRBJ1-2 and V is TRBV4-1; TRBD1 aligns across 10 bases. V was pared by 1 base and J by 7 bases, with 6 bases of the junction left unmatched. Germline CDR1 MGHRA, CDR2 YSYEKL. The CDR3 consists of 15 residues. In nucleotides, the CDR3 is TGCGCCAGCAGCCAAGCGGGACAGGGGTTCGGTGGCTACACCTTC. It specifies CASSQAGQGFGGYTF.

This chain links TRBV25-1 with TRBJ2-5; TRBD1 aligns across 8 bases. The ends lost 3 bases at V and 4 bases at J; junction bases unmatched: 16. Germline CDR1 reads MGHDK; CDR2 reads SYGVNS. The length of the CDR3 is 18 residues. The CDR3: CASSEWAVAGGTGETQYF. The CDR3, as DNA: TGTGCCAGCAGTGAGTGGGCGGTGGCAGGGGGCACGGGAGAGACCCAGTACTTC. Complete variable domain (other parts from reference TRBV25-1 and TRBJ2-5): EADIYQTPRYLVIGTGKKITLECSQTMGHDKMYWYQQDPGMELHLIHYSYGVNSTEKGDLSSESTVSRIRTEHFPLTLESARPSHTSQYLCASSEWAVAGGTGETQYFGPGTRLLVL.

The chain recombines TRBV2 with TRBJ2-5, with D possibly being TRBD1 (5 bases). Trimming shortened V by 9 bases and J by 1 base, and 9 bases separated the two germline ends. This CDR3 is built from 12 residues. CDR1 is SNHLY, CDR2 FYNNEI, per germline. The CDR3: CASRQTQETQYF. CDR3 coding DNA: TGTGCCAGTCGACAGACCCAAGAGACCCAGTACTTC.

The chain is built from TRBV30 and TRBJ1-1; D unresolved. The CDR3 totals 14 residues. CDR1 and CDR2 (germline): GTSNPN, SVGIG (reference sequence). Trimming pared 0 bases from V and 1 base from J, leaving 9 bases between. The CDR3 DNA follows: TGTGCCTGGAGTGTAAGGTGGAGGAACACTGAAGCTTTCTTT. Its protein product is CAWSVRWRNTEAFF.

This chain uses TRBV30 with TRBJ1-1; D is unclear. CDR3 length: 12 residues. Deletions cut 3 bases from V and 1 base from J, with 6 bases between. Germline V gene data show CDR1 as GTSNPN and CDR2 as SVGIG (reference sequence). CDR3 DNA sequence: TGTGCCTGGAGGACGGGGAACACTGAAGCTTTCTTT. This translates into CAWRTGNTEAFF.